The source of this T cell receptor beta chain is a study of shared clonotypes between healthy human individuals. General study findings and limits: In contrast to clonotypes shared by all four donors, non-shared clonotypes had lower generation probabilities.

As regards this clone: Antigen specificity is unknown.

In the source study's methods: As immunoSEQ supplied junction-only sequences (without quality scores), filtering differed. TCRdb's table, derived via immunoSEQ multiplex PCR, lists solely in-frame clones and lacks some. V and J calls and clone size are given by that table; D and trimming were obtained from the DNA. The data show 2 million to 3 million clones, 93% seen once. Sequenced material: naive CD4+ T cells from PBMCs. Subset of the sample: CD45RA+ positively selected. This TCR derives from a man aged 18 to 30 in good health. Some clones in this sample may be carry-over from other donors' samples.

The CDR3 sequence: CASSSIVGNEQFF. The CDR3 region has the DNA TGTGCCAGCAGTTCGATCGTAGGTAATGAGCAGTTCTTC. The gene calls are TRBV11-1 and TRBJ2-1, with D unclear. The germline V and J ends were trimmed by 6 bases and 7 bases, with 13 bases remaining between them. CDR1 SGHAT and CDR2 FQDESV come from the germline V gene (reference sequence). CDR3 length equals 13 residues. The full variable domain, completed using reference TRBV11-1 and TRBJ2-1, is EAEVAQSPRYKITEKSQAVAFWCDPISGHATLYWYRQILGQGPELLVQFQDESVVDDSQLPKDRFSAERLKGVDSTLKIQPAELGDSAMYLCASSSIVGNEQFFGPGTRLTVL.